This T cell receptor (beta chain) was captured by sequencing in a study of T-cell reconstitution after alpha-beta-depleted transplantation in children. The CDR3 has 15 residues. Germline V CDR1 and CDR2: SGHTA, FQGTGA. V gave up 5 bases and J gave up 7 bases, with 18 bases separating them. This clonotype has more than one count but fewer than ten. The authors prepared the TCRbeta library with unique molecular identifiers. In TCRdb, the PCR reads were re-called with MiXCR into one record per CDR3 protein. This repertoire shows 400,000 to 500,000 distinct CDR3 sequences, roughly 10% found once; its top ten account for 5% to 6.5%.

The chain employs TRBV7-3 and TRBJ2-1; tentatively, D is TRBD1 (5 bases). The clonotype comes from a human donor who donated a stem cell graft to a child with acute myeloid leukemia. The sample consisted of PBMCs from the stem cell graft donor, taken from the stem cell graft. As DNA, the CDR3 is TGTGCCAGCAGCCTTACCGGCACAGGTTGGAATGAGCAGTTCTTC. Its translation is CASSLTGTGWNEQFF.